This T cell receptor (beta chain) was identified in a study of cytomegalovirus exposure and HLA in healthy donors. Germline V gene lookup returns CDR1 SGHRS and CDR2 YFSETQ. V lost 5 bases to trimming and J lost 4 bases, with 10 bases between them. The CDR3 consists of 14 residues. On this clone: As yet, its antigen is unknown.

60 Vbeta and 13 Jbeta primers were used in PCR. The table came from immunoSEQ multiplex PCR; TCRdb's copy has only in-frame clones and leaves some out. The sample holds about 190,000 clones, roughly 86% seen once. Study-level points and caveats: Several of the most significant clusters were apparently associated with common viral pathogens in a later analysis.

This chain links TRBV5-1 with TRBJ1-6; D is uncertain. The origin of this receptor is a woman aged 18-29 years in good health and CMV-seronegative. The specimen sequenced was PBMCs. In DNA form, the CDR3 reads TGCGCCAGCAGAACAGAAGCTTATAATTCACCCCTCCACTTT. It translates to CASRTEAYNSPLHF.